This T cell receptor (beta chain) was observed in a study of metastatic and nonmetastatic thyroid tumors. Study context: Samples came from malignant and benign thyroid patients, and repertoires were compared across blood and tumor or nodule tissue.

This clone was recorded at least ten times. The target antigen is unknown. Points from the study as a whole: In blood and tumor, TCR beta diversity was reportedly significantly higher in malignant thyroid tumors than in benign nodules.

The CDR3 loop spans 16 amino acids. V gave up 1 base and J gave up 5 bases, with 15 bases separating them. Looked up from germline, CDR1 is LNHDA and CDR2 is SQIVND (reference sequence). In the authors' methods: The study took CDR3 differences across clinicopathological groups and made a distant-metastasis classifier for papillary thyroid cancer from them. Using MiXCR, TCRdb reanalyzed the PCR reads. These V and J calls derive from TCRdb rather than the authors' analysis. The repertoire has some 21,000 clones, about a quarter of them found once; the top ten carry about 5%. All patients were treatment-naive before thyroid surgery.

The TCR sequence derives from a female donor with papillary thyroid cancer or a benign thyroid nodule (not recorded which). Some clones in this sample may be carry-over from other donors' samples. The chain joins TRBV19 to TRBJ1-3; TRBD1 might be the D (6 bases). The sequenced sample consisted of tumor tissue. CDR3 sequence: CASSIGTGSHRNTIYF. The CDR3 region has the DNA TGTGCCAGTAGTATAGGCACAGGGAGTCATCGAAACACCATATATTTT.